This is a list of T cell receptor beta chains from one sample in a study of beta chain features in type 1 diabetes. Assay used: immunoSEQ multiplex PCR; TCRdb lists only in-frame clones, some missing. The table lists about 260,000 clones, under 70% of them singletons. Sequenced input: naive CD4+ T cells from blood. Every receptor here comes from a man aged 25-45 years in good health. Each CDR3 is given with its conserved first and last residue. D genes are given only for firm matches. Clone size is given for some rows only: seen once, a few or many times, or a class if the clone is expanded.

size	D	J	V	DNA	CDR3
.	TRBD2	TRBJ2-5	TRBV27	TGTGCCAGCAGTCCCCGAAAAGCGGGGGTAGAGACCCAGTACTTC	CASSPRKAGVETQYF
.	.	TRBJ2-5	TRBV10-1	TGCGCCAGCAGTGAGAGGGGCCAAGAGACCCAGTACTTC	CASSERGQETQYF
few	.	TRBJ2-5	TRBV29-1	TGCAGCGTTGATAAGTTGTCGGGAGAGACCCAGTACTTC	CSVDKLSGETQYF
.	TRBD2	TRBJ2-1	TRBV5-1	TGCGCCAGCAGCTTGGTTACTAGCGGAAACAATGAGCAGTTCTTC	CASSLVTSGNNEQFF
few	.	TRBJ1-1	TRBV30	TGTGCCTGGAGTGTACTCAGGGAGAACACTGAAGCTTTCTTT	CAWSVLRENTEAFF
.	TRBD1	TRBJ1-1	TRBV30	TGTGCCTGCCGACAGGGGGGACGAAACACTGAAGCTTTCTTT	CACRQGGRNTEAFF
.	.	TRBJ2-5	TRBV28	TGTGCCAGTACACACAGGGGGGGGCTCCAAGAGACCCAGTACTTC	CASTHRGGLQETQYF
.	.	TRBJ2-7	TRBV27	TGTGCCAGCAGTCCTCGTGGGCGGGGAAACTACGAGCAGTACTTC	CASSPRGRGNYEQYF
.	TRBD2	TRBJ2-1	TRBV7-2	TGTGCCAGCAGCCCTTGGACTAGCGGCAATGAGCAGTTCTTC	CASSPWTSGNEQFF
.	.	TRBJ1-2	TRBV30	TGTGCCTGGAGCCGGGAGGGGAGTCATGGCTACACCTTC	CAWSREGSHGYTF
.	.	TRBJ1-3	TRBV30	TGTGCCTGGAGTGGGCAGTCTGGAAACACCATATATTTT	CAWSGQSGNTIYF
few	.	TRBJ2-1	TRBV30	TGTGCGGGGGGCAGGTCGAGTGAGCAGTTCTTC	CAGGRSSEQFF
.	TRBD1	TRBJ2-3	TRBV29-1	TGCAGCGTCCGGGACAGTGGAGATACGCAGTATTTT	CSVRDSGDTQYF
.	.	TRBJ1-1	TRBV29-1	TGCAGCACCGGGGGGGCCATGAGCACTGAAGCTTTCTTT	CSTGGAMSTEAFF
.	TRBD2	TRBJ2-1	TRBV13	TGTGCCAGCAGCTTAGGCTCACTAGCGGGAGCAAACAATGAGCAGTTCTTC	CASSLGSLAGANNEQFF
once	.	TRBJ2-7	TRBV4-3	TGCGCCAGCAGCCAAGATCGGGGCGGGGCCTACGAGCAGTACTTC	CASSQDRGGAYEQYF
once	.	TRBJ2-5	TRBV4-1	TGCGCCAGCAGCCAAAGGGGGTTGGAGACCCAGTACTTC	CASSQRGLETQYF
.	.	TRBJ2-1	TRBV4-3	TGCGCCAGCAGCCAAGATCTTAGTCTCTCCTACAATGAGCAGTTCTTC	CASSQDLSLSYNEQFF
.	.	TRBJ2-3	TRBV5-4	TGTGCCAGCACCGCCCGGGACAAAAGCACAGATACGCAGTATTTT	CASTARDKSTDTQYF
once	.	TRBJ2-3	TRBV11-2	TGTGCCAGCAGCCAGAGCACAGATACGCAGTATTTT	CASSQSTDTQYF
.	TRBD2	TRBJ2-1	TRBV7-9	TGTGCCAGCAGCTTCGGACTAGCGGGGGTGAACTCCTACAATGAGCAGTTCTTC	CASSFGLAGVNSYNEQFF
.	TRBD1	TRBJ1-1	TRBV30	TGTGCCTGGAGCGCGGGACAGGGGGCGTCTGAAGCTTTCTTT	CAWSAGQGASEAFF
.	TRBD1	TRBJ1-5	TRBV25-1	TGTGCCAGCGGGGGACAGGGGAATCAGCCCCAGCATTTT	CASGGQGNQPQHF
.	TRBD2	TRBJ2-3	TRBV30	TGTGCCTGGAGTGTACACGGCCGAGAGCGGGGGGGCCAAGATACGCAGTATTTT	CAWSVHGRERGGQDTQYF
few	.	TRBJ1-6	TRBV30	TGTGCCTGGAGTGTACAGAAGGGGTATAATTCACCCCTCCACTTT	CAWSVQKGYNSPLHF
.	.	TRBJ2-5	TRBV28	TGTGCCAGCAGTGATGGGCGGACCCAGTACTTC	CASSDGRTQYF
.	.	TRBJ2-1	TRBV15	TGTGCCACCAGCAGAGGGGACGGATCATGGAATGAGCAGTTCTTC	CATSRGDGSWNEQFF
.	.	TRBJ2-7	TRBV6-5	TGTGCCAGCAGCCGATCGACAGCCGAGCAGTACTTC	CASSRSTAEQYF
.	.	TRBJ1-1	TRBV29-1	TGCAGCGTTGCCGGGGTGGCTGAAGCTTTCTTT	CSVAGVAEAFF
.	.	TRBJ2-7	TRBV30	TGTGCCTGGAGTGTGCAGGGCCACGAGCAGTACTTC	CAWSVQGHEQYF
.	TRBD1	TRBJ1-4	TRBV5-4	TGTGCCAGCAGCCCGGACAGGGGTGGGCTGGGTGAAAAACTGTTTTTT	CASSPDRGGLGEKLFF
.	.	TRBJ2-3	TRBV11-2	TGTGCCAGCAGCCAAACAGGGTACAGCACAGATACGCAGTATTTT	CASSQTGYSTDTQYF
once	.	TRBJ2-7	TRBV30	TGTGCCTGGAGTCCAAGGATCTACGAGCAGTACTTC	CAWSPRIYEQYF
.	TRBD1	TRBJ2-1	TRBV6-5	TGTGCCAGCAGTCGGGGACAGTACAATGAGCAGTTCTTC	CASSRGQYNEQFF
.	.	TRBJ2-4	TRBV9	TGTGCCAGCAGCGTAGATATGAACCAAAACATTCAGTACTTC	CASSVDMNQNIQYF
.	.	TRBJ1-1	TRBV6-6	TGTGCCAGCCGATTAGGCTTGAACGCTGAAGCTTTCTTT	CASRLGLNAEAFF
.	.	TRBJ1-2	TRBV10-3	TGTGCCATCCATGTGGGCGGGGGCGGCTACACCTTC	CAIHVGGGGYTF
.	TRBD2	TRBJ2-7	TRBV6-5	TGTGCCAGCACTCGCGGGGGCGAGCAGTACTTC	CASTRGGEQYF
.	TRBD2	TRBJ2-5	TRBV29-1	TGCAGCGCTAGCGGGGGAGAAGAGACCCAGTACTTC	CSASGGEETQYF
.	.	TRBJ2-1	TRBV29-1	TGCAGCGTTGGCGTTAATGAGCAGTTCTTC	CSVGVNEQFF
once	TRBD2	TRBJ2-1	TRBV28	TGTGCCAGCAGTTCGGAGCGGGAGGGCCGCGATGAGCAGTTCTTC	CASSSEREGRDEQFF